These T cell receptor beta chains were read from a single sample in a study of shared clonotypes between healthy human individuals. The method was immunoSEQ multiplex PCR; TCRdb's version includes in-frame clones alone and lacks a portion of them. This table has about 530,000 clones, nearly 80% appearing once. Sequences were obtained from PBMCs. All receptors derive from a woman between 40 and 55 years old in good health. Some clones in this sample may be carry-over from other donors' samples. CDR3s include the opening cysteine and the closing phenylalanine or tryptophan. The order of the fields is V gene, D gene, J gene, clone size, CDR3 protein, CDR3 DNA. A D gene is named only where the DNA matches it firmly. Size values are once, few and many counts, or a class for expanded clones, and some rows have none.

TRBV18	NA	TRBJ1-1	NA	CASSPGLNTEAFF	TGTGCCAGCTCACCAGGTTTGAACACTGAAGCTTTCTTT
TRBV29-1	TRBD1	TRBJ2-3	NA	CSVLTGGASDTQYF	TGCAGCGTCCTGACAGGGGGCGCGTCAGATACGCAGTATTTT
TRBV5-4	TRBD1	TRBJ2-2	NA	CASSLRQGALYANTGELFF	TGTGCCAGCAGCTTGCGACAGGGGGCCTTATACGCGAACACCGGGGAGCTGTTTTTT
TRBV25-1	NA	TRBJ2-7	NA	CASSEYGSSYEQYF	TGTGCCAGCAGTGAATATGGCAGCTCCTACGAGCAGTACTTC
TRBV2	TRBD1	TRBJ1-2	NA	CASSPDRGDYGYTF	TGTGCCAGCAGCCCTGACAGGGGTGATTATGGCTACACCTTC
TRBV7-3	NA	TRBJ2-1	NA	CASSLIGGIYNEQFF	TGTGCCAGCAGCTTAATCGGTGGGATCTACAATGAGCAGTTCTTC
TRBV5-1	NA	TRBJ1-1	NA	CASSLESANTEAFF	TGCGCCAGCAGCTTGGAGTCAGCCAACACTGAAGCTTTCTTT
TRBV28	NA	TRBJ1-5	few	CASSTIQGLYSNQPQHF	TGTGCCAGCAGTACCATACAGGGTTTATATAGCAATCAGCCCCAGCATTTT
TRBV7-9	NA	TRBJ1-1	once	CASSLGFPEAFF	TGTGCCAGCAGCTTGGGTTTCCCTGAAGCTTTCTTT
TRBV29-1	TRBD1	TRBJ1-3	NA	CSVGTGAGNTIYF	TGCAGCGTTGGGACAGGGGCTGGAAACACCATATATTTT
TRBV6-1	NA	TRBJ1-1	NA	CASGSRVMNAEAFF	TGTGCCAGTGGATCCAGGGTCATGAACGCTGAAGCTTTCTTT
TRBV5-8	NA	TRBJ1-2	NA	CASSLRSHGYTF	TGTGCCAGCAGCTTGCGCAGTCATGGCTACACCTTC
TRBV28	NA	TRBJ2-2	NA	CASSPPGVTGELFF	TGTGCCAGCAGTCCCCCCGGAGTCACCGGGGAGCTGTTTTTT
TRBV11-2	TRBD1	TRBJ2-5	NA	CASSLRWQGVGETQYF	TGTGCCAGCAGCTTAAGGTGGCAGGGGGTTGGGGAGACCCAGTACTTC